The 23 T cell receptor beta chains listed next were all sequenced from one sample in a study of blood T cell repertoires in COVID-19. Method: immunoSEQ multiplex PCR; TCRdb's copy keeps in-frame clones and lacks some. Of over 200,000 clones detected, 90% appear once; the ten largest clones hold roughly 16%. The sample taken for sequencing was PBMCs or T cells enriched from blood (not recorded which). The receptors derive from a man younger than 40 who had been exposed to COVID-19.

This rearrangement joins TRBV12-5 to TRBJ2-3; 10 nucleotides agree with TRBD1. Germline CDR1 LGHNT, CDR2 FRNRAP. There are 16 residues in the CDR3. The V segment lost 5 bases and the J segment 3 bases; nucleotides outside the gene matches: 8. The CDR3 reads CASGTPGTGVTDTQYF. Here the CDR3 DNA reads TGTGCTAGTGGTACCCCCGGGACAGGGGTAACAGATACGCAGTATTTT.

This clone appeared once. The V and J genes are TRBV6-1 and TRBJ2-7, with D possibly matching TRBD2 (5 bases). The CDR3 has 13 residues. Trimming left V 3 bases short and J 6 bases short, with 12 bases between. Germline V CDR1 and CDR2: MNHNS, SASEGT. The CDR3 sequence is CASSDGLGFEQYF. DNA for the CDR3: TGTGCCAGCAGTGATGGACTTGGGTTCGAGCAGTACTTC.

The rearrangement joins TRBV11-3 to TRBJ2-5, with a tentative D call TRBD1 (6 bases). This CDR3 contains 14 residues. The V end was cut by 2 bases, the J end by 4 bases, with 11 bases between. CDR1 is SGHNT, CDR2 YENEEA, per germline. The CDR3 DNA is TGTGCCAGCAGCTTAATGGGGGCCGGAGAGACCCAGTACTTC. This sequence encodes CASSLMGAGETQYF.

CDR3 DNA sequence: TGTGCCAGCAGTTCCTGGACAGGCACTGAAGCTTTCTTT. Translated, it gives CASSSWTGTEAFF. The chain uses TRBV6-5 and TRBJ1-1; 7 bases fit TRBD1. Germline CDR1 is MNHEY and CDR2 is SVGAGI. J was trimmed by 4 bases and V by 4 bases; bases with no gene match: 3. This CDR3 is built from 13 residues.

The rearrangement links TRBV3-1 (or the pseudogene TRBV3-2) to TRBJ2-2, with TRBD1 identical over 9 bases. Per germline, CDR1 LGHDT and CDR2 YNNKEL (reference sequence). CDR3 length equals 15 residues. Trimming took 4 bases from V and 6 from J; bases not matched to a gene: 6. The DNA of the CDR3 is TGTGCCAGCAGCCCCGGACAGGGGTGGGCCGGGGAGCTGTTTTTT. This gives the protein CASSPGQGWAGELFF.

This chain connects TRBV30 to TRBJ1-2; no clear D gene. Germline V gives CDR1 GTSNPN, CDR2 SVGIG (reference sequence). This CDR3 has 13 residues. Deletions cut 0 bases from V and 2 bases from J, with 7 bases between. The CDR3 spells CAWSVAENYGYTF. Here the CDR3 DNA reads TGTGCCTGGAGTGTGGCAGAAAACTATGGCTACACCTTC.

The V gene is TRBV7-2, the J gene TRBJ2-2, with TRBD1 identical over 8 bases. The length of the CDR3 is 15 residues. Germline assignment: CDR1 SGHTA and CDR2 FQGNSA. The ends lost 4 bases at V and 2 bases at J; junction bases unmatched: 3. The CDR3 coding sequence is TGTGCCAGCAGCTCGCAGGGGGCTAACACCGGGGAGCTGTTTTTT. This sequence encodes CASSSQGANTGELFF.

The chain employs TRBV6-5 and TRBJ1-2; a possible D gene is TRBD1 (5 bases). Trimming took 5 bases from V and 6 from J, leaving 19 bases between them. The CDR3 spans 15 residues. Per germline, CDR1 MNHEY and CDR2 SVGAGI. The CDR3: CASSPRWGREDGYTF. The CDR3 bases are TGTGCCAGCAGTCCCCGATGGGGCAGGGAGGATGGCTACACCTTC.

This clone is a singleton in its sample. The rearrangement uses TRBV19 and TRBJ2-2; D is perhaps TRBD1 (6 bases). V lost 7 bases and J lost 0, with 15 bases in between. The CDR3 has 16 amino acids. The germline V gene has CDR1 LNHDA and CDR2 SQIVND (reference sequence). The CDR3: CASKDNEGANTGELFF. The CDR3 nucleotides read TGTGCCAGTAAGGACAACGAGGGGGCGAACACCGGGGAGCTGTTTTTT.

The table lists this clone with a few counts. The chain has TRBV25-1 and TRBJ1-1; TRBD1 is a possible D gene (5 bases). CDR1 and CDR2 (germline): MGHDK, SYGVNS. V gave up 5 bases and J gave up 1 base, with 14 bases separating them. This CDR3 is built from 15 residues. The chain's CDR3 is CASSSPGLGNTEAFF. CDR3 sequence (DNA): TGTGCCAGCAGTAGCCCGGGACTTGGGAACACTGAAGCTTTCTTT.

This clone was found once. V usage is TRBV11-2 and J usage is TRBJ2-2, with 10 bases identical to TRBD2. Germline CDR1 SGHAT, CDR2 FQNNGV. V was pared by 3 bases and J by 9 bases, with 19 bases of the junction left unmatched. The length of the CDR3 is 19 residues. Here the CDR3 reads CASSFRRALAGAQPRELFF. CDR3 nucleotides: TGTGCCAGCAGCTTTAGAAGGGCTCTAGCGGGGGCCCAACCCAGGGAGCTGTTTTTT.

The count of this clone is one. The rearrangement links TRBV19 to TRBJ2-7; TRBD2 is a possible D gene (5 bases). This CDR3 has 15 amino acids. The germline gives CDR1 LNHDA, CDR2 SQIVND (reference sequence). The V end was cut by 5 bases, the J end by 0 bases, with 14 bases between. The DNA of the CDR3 is TGTGCCAGTAGTCCCTCGACAACTAGCTCCTACGAGCAGTACTTC. Residues: CASSPSTTSSYEQYF.

The gene calls are TRBV30 and TRBJ1-6, with D tentatively TRBD1 (6 bases). Trimming left V 5 bases short and J 7 bases short, with 12 bases between. The CDR3 has 13 amino acids. Germline CDR1 GTSNPN, CDR2 SVGIG (reference sequence). CDR3 DNA: TGTGCCTGGGAGGTGGACAGCAATTCACCCCTCCACTTT. Translation gives CAWEVDSNSPLHF.

This chain links TRBV6-5 with TRBJ2-5, with 8 nucleotides matching TRBD2. The germline CDR1 and CDR2 sequences are MNHEY and SVGAGI. V gave up 8 bases and J gave up 4 bases; unmatched junction bases: 6. The CDR3 runs to 13 residues. For the CDR3, the DNA is TGTGCCAGCTCAGCGCGGGGGGCAGAGACCCAGTACTTC. It yields the protein CASSARGAETQYF.

This clone appeared a few times. V gene TRBV12-5 combines with J gene TRBJ1-1; D not certain. Looked up from germline, CDR1 is LGHNT and CDR2 is FRNRAP. Trimming took off 9 bases at V and 1 base at J, with 9 bases between the two ends. The CDR3 length is 12 residues. CDR3 sequence (DNA): TGTGCTAGCTGGGAGGGGAACACTGAAGCTTTCTTT. Translation gives CASWEGNTEAFF.

V is TRBV11-2 and J is TRBJ1-2, with TRBD1 as a possible D gene (5 bases). The V and J ends lost 3 bases and 4 bases respectively, with 12 bases between them. The germline V gene encodes CDR1 SGHAT and CDR2 FQNNGV. This CDR3 contains 14 residues. The CDR3 protein is CASSLGLTGYGYTF. DNA for the CDR3: TGTGCCAGCAGCTTGGGACTTACTGGCTATGGCTACACCTTC.

The CDR3 nucleotides read TGTGCCAGCAGCCTTACTAGTATGGCAGATACGCAGTATTTT. This encodes CASSLTSMADTQYF. This chain uses TRBV7-2 with TRBJ2-3; D is perhaps TRBD2 (5 bases). The CDR3 runs 14 residues. Germline CDR1 reads SGHTA; CDR2 reads FQGNSA. Trimming removed 5 bases at V and 4 bases at J, with 13 bases between.

The chain recombines TRBV6-2 or TRBV6-3 with TRBJ1-5; 7 bases line up with TRBD1. The CDR3 has 14 residues. The V segment lost 6 bases and the J segment 3 bases; nucleotides outside the gene matches: 5. Germline V gene sequence: CDR1 MNHEY, CDR2 SVGEGT. This chain's CDR3 is CASSLTGNNQPQHF. CDR3 nucleotide sequence: TGTGCCAGCAGCTTGACAGGGAACAATCAGCCCCAGCATTTT.

V and J are TRBV18 and TRBJ1-1; D is unclear. CDR1 is KGHSH, CDR2 LQKENI, per germline. This CDR3 has 15 amino acids. The V and J ends lost 4 bases and 3 bases respectively, with 15 bases between them. CDR3 sequence (DNA): TGTGCCAGCTCACTTTTTGAGGGTGGGGACACTGAAGCTTTCTTT. Its translation: CASSLFEGGDTEAFF.

The sample holds one count of this clone. This chain joins TRBV5-1 and TRBJ1-1, with 8 bases matching TRBD1. The CDR3 covers 15 residues. V lost 3 bases and J lost 0; bases outside the gene matches: 4. Per germline, CDR1 SGHRS and CDR2 YFSETQ. CDR3 DNA: TGCGCCAGCAGCTCCGGGACAGGCCTGAACACTGAAGCTTTCTTT. This encodes CASSSGTGLNTEAFF.

As DNA, the CDR3 is TGTGCCACCAAGAGCGGGGGGGTTGTCTACAATGAGCAGTTCTTC. Its translation is CATKSGGVVYNEQFF. The chain has TRBV2 and TRBJ2-1; TRBD2 matches 10 bases. The length of the CDR3 is 15 residues. Germline V gene lookup returns CDR1 SNHLY and CDR2 FYNNEI. With V trimmed by 10 bases and J by 3 bases, 9 bases remained unmatched.

This clone came up a few times. The chain couples TRBV7-6 to TRBJ1-2; 9 positions match TRBD1. V lost 3 bases, J lost 8 bases, and 7 bases stayed unmatched. Looked up from germline, CDR1 is SGHVS and CDR2 is FNYEAQ. CDR3 length: 14 amino acids. CDR3 in DNA: TGTGCCAGCAGCTTCCGGGACAGGGAAGTCGGCTACACCTTC. Its translation: CASSFRDREVGYTF.

The chain couples TRBV6-5 to TRBJ2-7, with 8 bases aligning to TRBD1. Trimming at V came to 0 bases and at J to 2 bases, leaving 3 bases not matched to a gene. Germline assignment: CDR1 MNHEY and CDR2 SVGAGI. The CDR3 is 15 amino acids. The chain's CDR3 is CASSYSGTGTYEQYF. In DNA, the CDR3 is TGTGCCAGCAGTTACTCCGGGACAGGCACCTACGAGCAGTACTTC.